The present TCR beta chain was sequenced within a study of cytomegalovirus exposure and HLA in healthy donors. Trimming took 5 bases from V and 5 from J; bases not matched to a gene: 8. The CDR3 covers 14 residues. The germline CDR1 and CDR2 sequences are MNHEY and SVGAGI. Study-wide findings and caveats: Presence/absence analysis assumed near-uniform sequencing depth across donors. The investigators catalogued 164 TCR beta chains as cytomegalovirus-associated.

PCR was performed using 60 Vbeta and 13 Jbeta primers. Profiled with immunoSEQ multiplex PCR; TCRdb holds only in-frame clones, not every one. The data hold 90,000 to 140,000 clones, with under 85% observed a single time. This clone showed up just once. Its antigen is not known. This rearrangement joins TRBV6-5 to TRBJ1-1, with 7 bases lining up with TRBD1. The TCR comes from a man aged 25 to 45 in good health and CMV-seronegative. What was sequenced was PBMCs. The CDR3 here is CASSEVTRGTEAFF. The DNA of the CDR3 is TGTGCCAGCAGTGAAGTGACCAGGGGGACTGAAGCTTTCTTT.